This T cell receptor (beta chain) emerged from a study of blood T cell repertoires in COVID-19. Study in general: Acute and convalescent COVID-19 samples came from the United States, Italy and Spain. The analysed material was cDNA or gDNA that came from T cells, B-cell-depleted T cells, or PBMCs.

Authors' processing steps: Reference gene primer amplification in the assay estimated nucleated cell counts. Using immunoSEQ multiplex PCR, the repertoire was profiled, and TCRdb retains in-frame clones only, with some absent. The V and J calls and clone size were taken over from that table, and D and trimming were inferred from the DNA. The sample carries 200,000 or so clones, around four fifths recorded once. This clone was recorded a few times. Different DNA sequences within this sample yield the same CDR3. Trimming at V came to 2 bases and at J to 2 bases, leaving 3 bases not matched to a gene. Germline CDR1 is SGHRS and CDR2 is YFSETQ. The length of the CDR3 is 14 residues.

V gene TRBV5-1 combines with J gene TRBJ1-2; 7 nucleotides match TRBD1. Material for sequencing was peripheral blood. This clonotype was sampled from a woman aged 25 to 39 with acute or convalescent COVID-19. The CDR3 DNA is TGCGCCAGCAGCTTCGACAGGGCAAACTATGGCTACACCTTC. This sequence encodes CASSFDRANYGYTF. Together with reference TRBV5-1 and TRBJ1-2, the CDR3 gives the full variable domain: KAGVTQTPRYLIKTRGQQVTLSCSPISGHRSVSWYQQTPGQGLQFLFEYFSETQRNKGNFPGRFSGRQFSNSRSEMNVSTLELGDSALYLCASSFDRANYGYTFGSGTRLTVV.